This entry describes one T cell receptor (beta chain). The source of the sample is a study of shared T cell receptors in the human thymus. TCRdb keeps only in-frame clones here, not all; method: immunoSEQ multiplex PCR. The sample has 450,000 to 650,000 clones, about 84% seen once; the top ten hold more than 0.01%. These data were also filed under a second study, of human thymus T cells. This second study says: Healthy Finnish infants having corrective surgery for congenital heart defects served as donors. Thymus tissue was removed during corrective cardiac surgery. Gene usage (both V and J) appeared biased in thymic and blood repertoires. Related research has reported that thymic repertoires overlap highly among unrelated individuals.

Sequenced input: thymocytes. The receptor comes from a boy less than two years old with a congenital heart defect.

CDR3 nucleotide sequence: TGTGCCAGCAGTTACACCGGGACTACAACCTACGAGCAGTACTTC. It codes for CASSYTGTTTYEQYF. The J gene is TRBJ2-7, the V gene TRBV6-5; 7 bases are shared with TRBD2. CDR1 MNHEY and CDR2 SVGAGI come from the germline V gene. The CDR3 has 15 amino acids. V shed 2 bases and J 2 bases; nucleotides not matched to a gene: 6.